This T cell receptor (beta chain) was identified in a study of blood T cell repertoires in COVID-19. Overall study context: Material from acute and convalescent COVID-19 was sourced from the United States, Italy and Spain.

Here immunoSEQ multiplex PCR was the method, and the copy in TCRdb shows in-frame clones only, minus some. The sample includes a few hundred thousand clones, around 80% of them seen just once. Germline V lookup: CDR1 SQVTM, CDR2 ANQGSEA. CDR3 size: 12 residues. V was trimmed by 1 base and J by 0 bases, leaving 4 bases between them. The sample comprised peripheral blood. V gene TRBV29-1 combines with J gene TRBJ2-7; D not resolved. The source of this sequence is a human donor in a cohort sampled during active COVID-19. The DNA for the CDR3 is TGCAGCGTTGAAGTAGTCTCCTACGAGCAGTACTTC. It codes for CSVEVVSYEQYF.